This is a list of T cell receptor beta chains from one sample in a study of technical replicates of blood from a few donors. Assay used: immunoSEQ multiplex PCR; TCRdb lists only in-frame clones, some missing. The sample gives around 68,000 clones, about 97% of which show up once; 0.25% to 0.3% is in the top ten. Sequenced input: T cells isolated from PBMCs. These receptors all come from a human donor in good health. Each CDR3 is given with its conserved first and last residue. D genes are given only for firm matches. Size is omitted from some rows. Given values are once, few, many or a class for expanded clones.

size: -; J: TRBJ2-3; V: TRBV5-1; D: -; DNA: TGCGCCAGCAGCGGCGGGTCTACTAGCACAGATACGCAGTATTTT; CDR3: CASSGGSTSTDTQYF
size: -; J: TRBJ1-1; V: TRBV5-6; D: TRBD1; DNA: TGTGCCAGCAGCTATTTATGGACAGGGACCACTGAAGCTTTCTTT; CDR3: CASSYLWTGTTEAFF
size: -; J: TRBJ2-5; V: TRBV7-2; D: -; DNA: TGTGCCAGCAGCTTGGGGCGAGAGACCCAGTACTTC; CDR3: CASSLGRETQYF
size: -; J: TRBJ2-5; V: TRBV28; D: TRBD2; DNA: TGTGCCAGCAGTTACAACCGAGTCGGGACTAGTATCCCACTACCCCAAGAGACCCAGTACTTC; CDR3: CASSYNRVGTSIPLPQETQYF
size: -; J: TRBJ1-1; V: TRBV6-5; D: TRBD1; DNA: TGTGCCAGCGTTGGCTTCTACAGGGGAGGATTAGCTTTCTTT; CDR3: CASVGFYRGGLAFF
size: -; J: TRBJ1-2; V: TRBV12-5; D: -; DNA: TGTGCTAGTGGTCTAGACGGTCCCTATGGCTACACCTTC; CDR3: CASGLDGPYGYTF
size: -; J: TRBJ2-7; V: TRBV5-1; D: -; DNA: TGCGCCAGCAGCTTTAAAGAGTCCCTTTACGAGCAGTACTTC; CDR3: CASSFKESLYEQYF
size: -; J: TRBJ2-1; V: TRBV21-1; D: -; DNA: TGTGCCAGCAGCGAAAGGACTAGCAGCTTATTCTTC; CDR3: CASSERTSSLFF
size: -; J: TRBJ2-5; V: TRBV27; D: -; DNA: TGTGCCAGCAGTTTAACCAATAGTGGAGAGACCCAGTACTTC; CDR3: CASSLTNSGETQYF
size: -; J: TRBJ1-4; V: TRBV7-2; D: -; DNA: TGTGCCAGCAGCGATACCGGGACAACAAATGAAAAACTGTTTTTT; CDR3: CASSDTGTTNEKLFF
size: few; J: TRBJ2-7; V: TRBV5-1; D: -; DNA: TGCGCCAGCAGGACAGACGGGCCCTACGAGCAGTACTTC; CDR3: CASRTDGPYEQYF
size: -; J: TRBJ2-7; V: TRBV27; D: -; DNA: TGTGCCAGCAGTTTCGATCCGGGGAACGAGCAGTACTTC; CDR3: CASSFDPGNEQYF
size: -; J: TRBJ2-7; V: TRBV30; D: TRBD1; DNA: TGTGCCTGGAGTACCGGGACAGGATTCTACGAGCAGTACTTC; CDR3: CAWSTGTGFYEQYF
size: -; J: TRBJ2-3; V: TRBV10-1; D: -; DNA: TGCGCCAGCAGTGAGTCGAGCTCTAGAATTTCCCCCCGCACAGATACGCAGTATTTT; CDR3: CASSESSSRISPRTDTQYF
size: -; J: TRBJ2-5; V: TRBV5-4; D: -; DNA: TGTGCCAGCAGCTTGGGTTTTTTAGGGGGAGAGACCCAGTACTTC; CDR3: CASSLGFLGGETQYF
size: -; J: TRBJ1-4; V: TRBV30; D: -; DNA: TGTGCCTTAGGACAGAATGAAAAACTGTTTTTT; CDR3: CALGQNEKLFF
size: -; J: TRBJ2-7; V: TRBV2; D: TRBD1; DNA: TGTGCCAGCAGTGAAATGTTTGGGACAGGTATTTACGAGCAGTACTTC; CDR3: CASSEMFGTGIYEQYF
size: -; J: TRBJ2-5; V: TRBV10-3; D: -; DNA: TGTGCCATCAGTCTTTCTCAAGTCCAGCAAGAGACCCAGTACTTC; CDR3: CAISLSQVQQETQYF
size: -; J: TRBJ2-7; V: TRBV6-5; D: -; DNA: TGTGCCAGCAGTTACTCGCGGTCGTCCTACGAGCAGTACTTC; CDR3: CASSYSRSSYEQYF
size: once; J: TRBJ2-1; V: TRBV27; D: TRBD1; DNA: TGTGCCAGCAGTTTAAGGGGGCCCTACAATGAGCAGTTCTTC; CDR3: CASSLRGPYNEQFF
size: -; J: TRBJ1-1; V: TRBV5-1; D: TRBD1; DNA: TGCGCCAGCAGCGTCCAGGGGGCGATGACTGAAGCTTTCTTT; CDR3: CASSVQGAMTEAFF
size: -; J: TRBJ1-2; V: TRBV9; D: TRBD1; DNA: TGTGCCAGCAGCGTCACAGGGGAGATCTATGGCTACACCTTC; CDR3: CASSVTGEIYGYTF
size: -; J: TRBJ1-1; V: TRBV5-4; D: -; DNA: TGTGCCAGCAGCTTTGGAGCTGGACAGATAGAAGCTTTCTTT; CDR3: CASSFGAGQIEAFF
size: -; J: TRBJ1-2; V: TRBV6-5; D: TRBD1; DNA: TGTGCCAGCAGATACTCCGGGACAGGGGGCAGCTATGGCTACACCTTC; CDR3: CASRYSGTGGSYGYTF
size: -; J: TRBJ1-2; V: TRBV14; D: -; DNA: TGTGCCAGCAGCCAAGATCGTAGAGGGAACTATGGCTACACCTTC; CDR3: CASSQDRRGNYGYTF
size: -; J: TRBJ1-2; V: TRBV6-5; D: TRBD1; DNA: TGTGCCAGCAGTTACTCGACAGGGGGCAATGGCTACACCTTC; CDR3: CASSYSTGGNGYTF
size: -; J: TRBJ1-2; V: TRBV27; D: TRBD1; DNA: TGTGCCAGCAGTTTAATCCCTACAGGGGTGTATGGCTACACCTTC; CDR3: CASSLIPTGVYGYTF
size: -; J: TRBJ1-2; V: TRBV19; D: -; DNA: TGTGCCAGTAGTCCTCTGACAGGCGTAGCTAACTATGGCTACACCTTC; CDR3: CASSPLTGVANYGYTF
size: -; J: TRBJ2-1; V: TRBV6-5; D: -; DNA: TGTGCCAGCAGCAGGGGCCCCTACAATGAGCAGTTCTTC; CDR3: CASSRGPYNEQFF
size: -; J: TRBJ2-7; V: TRBV2; D: TRBD2; DNA: TGTGCCACCGAACGAGCAGCGGGAGTTTTATCCTACGAGCAGTACTTC; CDR3: CATERAAGVLSYEQYF
size: -; J: TRBJ2-2; V: TRBV19; D: -; DNA: TGTGCCAGTAGTACGGGAACCGGGGAGCTGTTTTTT; CDR3: CASSTGTGELFF
size: -; J: TRBJ2-7; V: TRBV5-4; D: TRBD1; DNA: TGTGCCAGCGCGACAGGGTCCGACGAGCAGTACTTC; CDR3: CASATGSDEQYF
size: -; J: TRBJ2-3; V: TRBV9; D: TRBD1; DNA: TGTGCCAGCAGCGTACAGGGGGCCCGTTCCGATACGCAGTATTTT; CDR3: CASSVQGARSDTQYF
size: -; J: TRBJ2-7; V: TRBV4-2; D: TRBD2; DNA: TGTGCCAGCAGCCCGAGCGGGAGTCCGTACTCCTACGAGCAGTACTTC; CDR3: CASSPSGSPYSYEQYF
size: -; J: TRBJ1-4; V: TRBV2; D: TRBD1; DNA: TGTGCCAGCAGTGACGACAGGGGTGAAGAAAAACTGTTTTTT; CDR3: CASSDDRGEEKLFF
size: -; J: TRBJ2-3; V: TRBV7-3; D: -; DNA: TGTGCCAGCAGCTCCAATAGCTCAGATACGCAGTATTTT; CDR3: CASSSNSSDTQYF
size: -; J: TRBJ2-5; V: TRBV27; D: TRBD2; DNA: TGTGCCAGCAGTAACGGACTAGCGGACCAAGAGACCCAGTACTTC; CDR3: CASSNGLADQETQYF
size: -; J: TRBJ2-1; V: TRBV27; D: TRBD2; DNA: TGTGCCAGCAGTTTCGGGGGACTAGCGAGAAACAATGAGCAGTTCTTC; CDR3: CASSFGGLARNNEQFF
size: -; J: TRBJ2-1; V: TRBV6-1; D: -; DNA: TGTGCCAGCAGTGACGGTTACAATGAGCAGTTCTTC; CDR3: CASSDGYNEQFF
size: -; J: TRBJ2-1; V: TRBV6-5; D: TRBD2; DNA: TGTGCCAGCAGTTTTAGCGGGAGGCCCTACAATGAGCAGTTCTTC; CDR3: CASSFSGRPYNEQFF
size: -; J: TRBJ2-7; V: TRBV30; D: TRBD1; DNA: TGTGCCTGGGGGACAGGGGTATTAGTGGGAGAGCAGTACTTC; CDR3: CAWGTGVLVGEQYF
size: -; J: TRBJ1-1; V: TRBV6-1; D: -; DNA: TGTGCCAGCAGCCCCATACAGGGTTACACTGAAGCTTTCTTT; CDR3: CASSPIQGYTEAFF
size: -; J: TRBJ2-5; V: TRBV18; D: -; DNA: TGTGCCAGCTCACCATCCCCGGGGCAAGAGACCCAGTACTTC; CDR3: CASSPSPGQETQYF
size: -; J: TRBJ2-7; V: TRBV15; D: TRBD2; DNA: TGTGCCACCAGCAGAGATCTGGGACTAGCGGGTGAGCAGTACTTC; CDR3: CATSRDLGLAGEQYF
size: -; J: TRBJ1-5; V: TRBV5-6; D: TRBD1; DNA: TGTGCCAGCAGCTTGGGGGACAGTTATAGCAATCAGCCCCAGCATTTT; CDR3: CASSLGDSYSNQPQHF